This T cell receptor beta chain originates from a study of blood T cell repertoires in COVID-19. The wider study: Samples taken during acute and convalescent COVID-19 were collected in the United States, Italy and Spain. Sources were T cells, B-cell-depleted T cells, or PBMCs; the material itself was cDNA or gDNA.

In the original workflow: Nucleated cell number was recorded as an estimate derived from reference gene primer amplification. Measured with immunoSEQ multiplex PCR; TCRdb has only the in-frame clones, and not every one. That table furnishes V, J and clone size, whereas the DNA furnished D and trimming. The sample records around 68,000 clones, 70% to 85% being singletons. V was clipped by 1 base and J by 3 bases; unmatched bases: 3. Germline V gene data show CDR1 as KGHSH and CDR2 as LQKENI. The CDR3 spans 15 residues. The chain has TRBV18 and TRBJ1-1; 9 nucleotides align to TRBD1. This TCR was sampled from a woman aged 45 to 65 with acute or convalescent COVID-19. Sample: peripheral blood. CDR3 residues: CASSPRTGEDTEAFF. CDR3 coding DNA: TGTGCCAGCTCACCACGGACAGGGGAGGACACTGAAGCTTTCTTT.